These 5 T cell receptor beta chains were all obtained from the same sample, sequenced in a study of OX40 agonist ivuxolimab in advanced cancers. TCRdb keeps only in-frame clones here, not all; method: immunoSEQ multiplex PCR. The repertoire holds 9,500 to 11,000 clones, 75% to 80% seen once, with roughly 32% in the top ten. Sample: CD4+ or CD8+ T cells sorted from blood, taken in a trial of the OX40 agonist ivuxolimab. All receptors derive from an adult with an advanced solid tumor such as melanoma, head and neck, liver or kidney cancer.

The J gene is TRBJ1-5, the V gene TRBV7-9; possible D gene TRBD1, 5 bases. V dropped 10 bases and J dropped 0 bases, with 16 bases sitting between them. CDR1 and CDR2 from the germline V gene are SEHNR and FQNEAQ (reference sequence). The CDR3 extends over 15 amino acids. In nucleotides, the CDR3 is TGTGCCACTCAAAGGGGCGGGGTTAGCAATCAGCCCCAGCATTTT. It specifies CATQRGGVSNQPQHF.

The chain combines TRBV6-4 with TRBJ1-5; TRBD1 matches 7 bases. After removal of 5 bases from V and 4 bases from J, the junction contained 11 bases not matched to a gene. Germline V gene lookup returns CDR1 MRHNA and CDR2 SNTAGT. This CDR3 has 16 amino acids. CDR3 residues: CASSLKRDSLNQPQHF. The CDR3 nucleotides read TGTGCCAGCAGTCTTAAGAGGGACAGTTTAAATCAGCCCCAGCATTTT.

The chain is built from TRBV18 and TRBJ2-1; possibly TRBD2 for D (5 bases). V was trimmed by 2 bases and J by 0 bases, leaving 14 bases between them. The germline V gene has CDR1 KGHSH and CDR2 LQKENI. The CDR3 sequence is 17 residues long. CDR3: CASSPFTGESSYNEQFF. The CDR3 coding sequence is TGTGCCAGCTCACCATTTACCGGGGAATCCTCCTACAATGAGCAGTTCTTC.

By sample share, this clone is medium-sized. The rearrangement uses TRBV6-4 and TRBJ1-1; D ambiguous. The CDR3 spans 16 residues. The germline CDR1 and CDR2 sequences are MRHNA and SNTAGT. Trimming shortened V by 3 bases and J by 4 bases, and 18 bases separated the two germline ends. The CDR3 region is CASSEGSEGRSTEAFF. In DNA form, the CDR3 reads TGTGCCAGCAGTGAAGGAAGTGAGGGCAGGAGCACTGAAGCTTTCTTT.

The rearrangement uses TRBV9 and TRBJ2-7; D might be TRBD1 (5 bases). The CDR3 extends over 15 amino acids. Germline CDR1 reads SGDLS; CDR2 reads YYNGEE. Trimming left V 0 bases short and J 2 bases short, with 12 bases between. The CDR3 protein is CASSVGQSATYEQYF. The CDR3 region has the DNA TGTGCCAGCAGCGTAGGACAGTCAGCGACCTACGAGCAGTACTTC.